The clone carrying this T cell receptor beta chain counts as medium-sized. The source of the sample is a study of blood T cell repertoires in COVID-19. Per the germline V gene, CDR1 is SGHVS and CDR2 is FQNEAQ. Trimming cost V 3 bases and J 3 bases; bases outside gene matches: 5. The CDR3 spans 14 residues. Sequencing used immunoSEQ multiplex PCR; TCRdb keeps in-frame clones, though not all of them. The data hold about 75,000 clones, with around 83% observed a single time. Sequencing was performed on peripheral blood. The chain recombines TRBV7-8 with TRBJ2-7, with TRBD1 matching over 7 bases. This sequence originates from a woman aged 45-65 years with acute or convalescent COVID-19. This CDR3 is CASSLGRQGYEQYF. CDR3 nucleotides: TGTGCCAGCAGCTTGGGTCGACAGGGCTACGAGCAGTACTTC.